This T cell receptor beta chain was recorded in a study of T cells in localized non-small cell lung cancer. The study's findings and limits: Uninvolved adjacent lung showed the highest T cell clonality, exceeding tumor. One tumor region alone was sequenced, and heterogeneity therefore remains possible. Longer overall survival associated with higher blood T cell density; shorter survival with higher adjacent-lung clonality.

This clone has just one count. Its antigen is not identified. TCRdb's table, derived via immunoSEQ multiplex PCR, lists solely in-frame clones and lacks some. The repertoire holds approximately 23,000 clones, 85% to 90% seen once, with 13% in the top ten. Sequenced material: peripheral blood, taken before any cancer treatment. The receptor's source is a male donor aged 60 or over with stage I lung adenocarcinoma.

The CDR3 DNA sequence: TGTGCCAGCAGCTTAAATTCCGAGAGCTCCTATAATTCACCCCTCCACTTT. Translated: CASSLNSESSYNSPLHF. The J gene is TRBJ1-6, the V gene TRBV11-2; D unresolved. Trimming took 2 bases from V and 0 from J, leaving 11 bases between them. The CDR3 sequence is 17 residues long. Germline lookup yields CDR1 SGHAT and CDR2 FQNNGV.